This T cell receptor (beta chain) was sequenced in a study of blood T cell repertoires in COVID-19. Overall study context: The samples span acute and convalescent COVID-19 from the United States, Italy and Spain. In each case, the material was cDNA or gDNA derived from T cells, B-cell-depleted T cells, or PBMCs.

This CDR3 comprises 14 residues. The V gene's germline CDR1 is MNHEY and CDR2 SMNVEV (reference sequence). With 5 bases removed from V and 3 bases from J, the gap between germline ends came to 14 bases. Original analysis: Using reference gene primer amplification, nucleated cell counts were estimated. Repertoires were generated with immunoSEQ multiplex PCR, while TCRdb's copy carries only in-frame clones and drops some. V and J calls and clone size are as listed in that table; D and trimming were resolved from the DNA. The data contain fewer than 250,000 clones, 87% of them singletons. Adults between about 18 and 89 years of age took part from fewer than 30 US areas.

The chain links TRBV27 to TRBJ2-7, with a tentative D call TRBD1 (5 bases). The TCR was taken from a woman aged 25 to 39 with acute COVID-19. The sample was PBMCs or T cells enriched from blood (not recorded which). The CDR3 coding sequence is TGTGCCAGCAGTCCTCTCGACAGAGACTACGAGCAGTACTTC. This encodes CASSPLDRDYEQYF.